Listed below are T cell receptor beta chains from one sample, sequenced in a study of CXCR3-negative and CXCR3-positive naive CD8 T cells. Reprocessing the 5' RACE reads, TCRdb reports a single entry for every CDR3 protein and omits DNA. The listing contains 90,000 to 150,000 distinct CDR3 sequences. The sequenced sample consisted of naive CXCR3+ CD8+ T cells from blood. These receptors all come from a human donor in good health. Some clones in this sample may be carry-over from other donors' samples. CDR3s include the opening cysteine and the closing phenylalanine or tryptophan.

v_gene,j_gene,CDR3aa
TRBV5-4,TRBJ2-1,CASSSTAGGPYNEQFF
TRBV7-9,TRBJ2-1,CASSLVYGTGGEVQFF
TRBV12-3/TRBV12-4,TRBJ2-6,CASSPGVVGANVLTF
TRBV6-5,TRBJ1-3,CATIARTFGNTIYF
TRBV6-5,TRBJ2-1,CASSPGGISNEQFF
TRBV9,TRBJ2-1,CASSVDTSGHNEQFF
TRBV7-8,TRBJ2-1,CASSLAREQFF
TRBV6-5,TRBJ2-7,CASSYSSSGYEQYF
TRBV25-1,TRBJ2-7,CASSESGGRAVYEQYF
TRBV5-1,TRBJ2-7,CASSSGRLYEQYF
TRBV25-1,TRBJ2-5,CASTHGLAGVRGLQETQYF
TRBV7-3,TRBJ2-3,CASSLTSRTGGSEDTQYF
TRBV21-1,TRBJ1-2,CASSKGGNGSYRANYGYTF
TRBV7-9,TRBJ2-1,CASSSTRLVAYNEQFF
TRBV7-8,TRBJ2-2,CASSLPELQGAANTGELFF
TRBV20-1,TRBJ2-1,CSARLLSRGIYNEQFF
TRBV28,TRBJ2-7,CASRWDRGTFYEQYF
TRBV7-2,TRBJ2-7,CASSLVLAGDVEQYF
TRBV13,TRBJ2-7,CASSERAISYEQYF
TRBV27,TRBJ2-1,CASSSIQVAWNEQFF
TRBV5-5,TRBJ1-1,CASSLGQGSEAFF
TRBV7-6,TRBJ1-4,CASSPWGGTNEKLFF
TRBV11-2,TRBJ2-3,CASSAEMGGVTDTQYF
TRBV10-3,TRBJ2-7,CAISATLTTSYEQYF
TRBV6-5,TRBJ2-4,CASRLPPKNIQYF
TRBV6-5,TRBJ2-3,CASSYGGRTADTQYF
TRBV27,TRBJ1-1,CASRGMGGATPAFF
TRBV27,TRBJ2-7,CASSLSGADYYEQYF
TRBV6-2/TRBV6-3,TRBJ2-7,CASSYGVKVYEQYF
TRBV20-1,TRBJ2-7,CSAREWSGRGSEQYF
TRBV9,TRBJ2-2,CASSRPTLTGELFF
TRBV20-1,TRBJ2-3,CSARVDLPGTDTQYF
TRBV7-2,TRBJ2-1,CASSSASGHLNEQFF
TRBV29-1,TRBJ2-7,CSVGGGNSYEQYF
TRBV13,TRBJ2-7,CASSLEDSYEQYF
TRBV11-1,TRBJ2-7,CASSFPDSGVSSYEQYF
TRBV5-1,TRBJ2-5,CASSLEGDSQETQYF
TRBV6-1,TRBJ1-4,CASTDIQGIREKLFF
TRBV5-1,TRBJ2-7,CASSLSAGGRPEQYF
TRBV5-1,TRBJ2-1,CASSAPGAGEDEQFF
TRBV20-1,TRBJ2-1,CSARAPSGGTYNEQFF
TRBV5-1,TRBJ1-1,CASSLQDNPPMNTEAFF